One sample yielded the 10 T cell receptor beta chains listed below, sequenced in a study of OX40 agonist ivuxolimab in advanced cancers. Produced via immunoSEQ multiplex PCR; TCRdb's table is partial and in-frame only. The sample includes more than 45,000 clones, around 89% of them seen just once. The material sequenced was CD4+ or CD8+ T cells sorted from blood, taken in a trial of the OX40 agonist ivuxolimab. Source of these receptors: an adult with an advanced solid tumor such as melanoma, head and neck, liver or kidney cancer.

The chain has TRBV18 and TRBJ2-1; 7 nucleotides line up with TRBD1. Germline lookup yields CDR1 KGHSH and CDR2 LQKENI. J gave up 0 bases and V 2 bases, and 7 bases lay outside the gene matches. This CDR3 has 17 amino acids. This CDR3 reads CASSPSRGTSSYNEQFF. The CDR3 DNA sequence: TGTGCCAGCTCACCATCCAGGGGGACGAGCTCCTACAATGAGCAGTTCTTC.

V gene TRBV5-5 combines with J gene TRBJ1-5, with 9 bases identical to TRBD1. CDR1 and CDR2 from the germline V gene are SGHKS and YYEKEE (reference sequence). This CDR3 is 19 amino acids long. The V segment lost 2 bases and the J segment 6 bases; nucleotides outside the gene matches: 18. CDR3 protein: CASSFYFPTGGFLVQPQHF. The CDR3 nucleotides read TGTGCCAGCAGCTTTTATTTCCCGACAGGGGGTTTTTTGGTTCAGCCCCAGCATTTT.

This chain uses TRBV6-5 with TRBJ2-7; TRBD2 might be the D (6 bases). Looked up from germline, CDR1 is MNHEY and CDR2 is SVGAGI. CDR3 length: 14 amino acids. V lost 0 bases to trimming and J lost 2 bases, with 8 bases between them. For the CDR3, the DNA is TGTGCCAGCAGTTACTCTGGCGGGACCTACGAGCAGTACTTC. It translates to CASSYSGGTYEQYF.

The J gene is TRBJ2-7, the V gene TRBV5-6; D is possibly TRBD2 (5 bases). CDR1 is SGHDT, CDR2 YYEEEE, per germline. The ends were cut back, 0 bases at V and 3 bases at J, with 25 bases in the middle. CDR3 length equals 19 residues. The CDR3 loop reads CASSLGGQLVASSLYEQYV. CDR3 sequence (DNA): TGTGCCAGCAGCTTGGGTGGGCAACTCGTGGCTAGCTCACTCTACGAGCAGTACGTC.

The CDR3 DNA follows: TGCAGCGTTGAAGGTGGGGCCAGGATGAACACTGAAGCTTTCTTT. Encoded protein: CSVEGGARMNTEAFF. J is TRBJ1-1 and V is TRBV29-1; D possibly corresponds to TRBD1 (5 bases). The germline V and J ends were trimmed by 1 base and 0 bases, with 12 bases remaining between them. Germline CDR1 SQVTM, CDR2 ANQGSEA. The CDR3 covers 15 residues.

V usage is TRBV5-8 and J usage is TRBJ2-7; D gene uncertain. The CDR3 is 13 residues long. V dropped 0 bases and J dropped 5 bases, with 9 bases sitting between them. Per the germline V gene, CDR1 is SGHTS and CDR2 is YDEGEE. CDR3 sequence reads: CASSLAWTDEQYV. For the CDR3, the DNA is TGTGCCAGCAGCTTGGCGTGGACGGACGAGCAGTACGTC.

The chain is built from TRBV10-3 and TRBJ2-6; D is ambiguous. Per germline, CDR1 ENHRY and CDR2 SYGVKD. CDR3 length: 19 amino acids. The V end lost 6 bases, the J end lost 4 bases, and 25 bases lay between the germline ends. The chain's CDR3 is CAIRTRTSQEYQGANVLTF. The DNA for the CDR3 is TGTGCCATCAGGACGAGGACCTCGCAAGAGTATCAGGGGGCCAACGTCCTGACTTTC.

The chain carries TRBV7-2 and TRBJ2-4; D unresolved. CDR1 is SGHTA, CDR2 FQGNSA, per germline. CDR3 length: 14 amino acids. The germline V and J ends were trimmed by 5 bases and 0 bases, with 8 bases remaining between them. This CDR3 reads CASSRSLAKNIQYF. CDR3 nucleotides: TGTGCCAGCAGCCGAAGCCTAGCCAAAAACATTCAGTACTTC.

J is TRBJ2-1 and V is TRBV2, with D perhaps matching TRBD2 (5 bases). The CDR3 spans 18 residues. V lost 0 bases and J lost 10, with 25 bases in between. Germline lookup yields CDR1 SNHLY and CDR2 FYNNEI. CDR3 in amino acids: CASSEALESGGQRYEQFF. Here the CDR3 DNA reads TGTGCCAGCAGTGAAGCGCTTGAGAGTGGCGGGCAGAGGTACGAGCAGTTCTTC.

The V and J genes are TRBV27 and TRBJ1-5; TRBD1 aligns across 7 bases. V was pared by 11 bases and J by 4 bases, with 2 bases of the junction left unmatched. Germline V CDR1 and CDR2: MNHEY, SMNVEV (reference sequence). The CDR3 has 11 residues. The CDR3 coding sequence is TGTGCCTCAGGGGGGAATCAGCCCCAGCATTTT. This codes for CASGGNQPQHF.